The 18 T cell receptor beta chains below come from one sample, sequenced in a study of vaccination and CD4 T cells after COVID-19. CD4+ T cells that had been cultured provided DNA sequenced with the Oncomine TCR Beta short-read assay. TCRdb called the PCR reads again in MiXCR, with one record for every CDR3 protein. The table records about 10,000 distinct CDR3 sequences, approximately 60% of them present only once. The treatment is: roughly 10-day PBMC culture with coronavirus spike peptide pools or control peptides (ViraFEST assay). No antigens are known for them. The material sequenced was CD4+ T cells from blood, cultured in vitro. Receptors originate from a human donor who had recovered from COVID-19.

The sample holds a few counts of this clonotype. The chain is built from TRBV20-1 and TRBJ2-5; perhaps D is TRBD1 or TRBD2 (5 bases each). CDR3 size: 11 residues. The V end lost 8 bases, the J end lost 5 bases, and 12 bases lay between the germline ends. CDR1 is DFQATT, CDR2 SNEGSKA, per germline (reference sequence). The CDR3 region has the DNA TGCAGTACTGGGACGTCGGAGACCCAGTACTTC. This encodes CSTGTSETQYF.

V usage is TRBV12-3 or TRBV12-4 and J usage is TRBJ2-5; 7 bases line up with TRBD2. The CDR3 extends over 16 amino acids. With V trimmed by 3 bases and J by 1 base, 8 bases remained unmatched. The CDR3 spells CASSFSLAASQETQYF. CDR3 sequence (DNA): TGTGCCAGCAGTTTTTCTCTAGCGGCGTCCCAAGAGACCCAGTACTTC.

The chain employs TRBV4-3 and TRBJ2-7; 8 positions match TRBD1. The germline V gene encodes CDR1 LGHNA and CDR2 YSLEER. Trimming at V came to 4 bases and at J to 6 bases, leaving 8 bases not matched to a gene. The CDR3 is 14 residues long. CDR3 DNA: TGCGCCAGCAGCCTTGACAGGGGATCGGGCGAGCAGTACTTC. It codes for CASSLDRGSGEQYF.

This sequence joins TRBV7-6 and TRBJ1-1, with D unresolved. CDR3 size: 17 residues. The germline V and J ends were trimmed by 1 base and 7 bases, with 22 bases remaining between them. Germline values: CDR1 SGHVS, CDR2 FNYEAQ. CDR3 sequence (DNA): TGTGCCAGCAGCTTAGACGCAGGTACTATTATGTGGAGTGAAGCTTTCTTT. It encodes CASSLDAGTIMWSEAFF.

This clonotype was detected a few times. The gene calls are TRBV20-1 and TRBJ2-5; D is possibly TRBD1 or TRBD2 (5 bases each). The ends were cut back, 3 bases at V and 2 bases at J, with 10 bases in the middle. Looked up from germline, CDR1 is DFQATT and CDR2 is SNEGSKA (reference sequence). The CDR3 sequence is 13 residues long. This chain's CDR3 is CSASQRTQETQYF. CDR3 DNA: TGCAGTGCTAGTCAGCGGACACAAGAGACCCAGTACTTC.

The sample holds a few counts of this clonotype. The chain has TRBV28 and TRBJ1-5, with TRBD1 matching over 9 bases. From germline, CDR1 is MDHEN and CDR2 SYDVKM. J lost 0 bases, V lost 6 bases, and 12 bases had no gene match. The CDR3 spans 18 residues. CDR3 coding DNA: TGTGCCAGCAGCCTAATGGGACAGGGAAGGGTTAGCAATCAGCCCCAGCATTTT. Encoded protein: CASSLMGQGRVSNQPQHF. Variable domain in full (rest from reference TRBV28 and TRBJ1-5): DVKVTQSSRYLVKRTGEKVFLECVQDMDHENMFWYRQDPGLGLRLIYFSYDVKMKEKGDIPEGYSVSREKKERFSLILESASTNQTSMYLCASSLMGQGRVSNQPQHFGDGTRLSIL.

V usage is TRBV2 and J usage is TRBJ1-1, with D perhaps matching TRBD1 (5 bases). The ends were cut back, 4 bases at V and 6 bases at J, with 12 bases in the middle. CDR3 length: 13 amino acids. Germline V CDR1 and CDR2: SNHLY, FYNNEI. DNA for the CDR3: TGTGCCAGCAGTGTGGTCAGGGCGGCTGAAGCTTTCTTT. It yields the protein CASSVVRAAEAFF. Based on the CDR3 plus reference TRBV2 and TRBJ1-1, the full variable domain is EPEVTQTPSHQVTQMGQEVILRCVPISNHLYFYWYRQILGQKVEFLVSFYNNEISEKSEIFDDQFSVERPDGSNFTLKIRSTKLEDSAMYFCASSVVRAAEAFFGQGTRLTVV.

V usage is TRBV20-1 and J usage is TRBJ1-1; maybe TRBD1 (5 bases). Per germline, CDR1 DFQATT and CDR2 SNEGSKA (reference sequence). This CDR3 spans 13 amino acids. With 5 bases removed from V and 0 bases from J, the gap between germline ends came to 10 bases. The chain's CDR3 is CSAPRGVNTEAFF. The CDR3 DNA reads TGCAGTGCTCCCCGGGGGGTGAACACTGAAGCTTTCTTT.

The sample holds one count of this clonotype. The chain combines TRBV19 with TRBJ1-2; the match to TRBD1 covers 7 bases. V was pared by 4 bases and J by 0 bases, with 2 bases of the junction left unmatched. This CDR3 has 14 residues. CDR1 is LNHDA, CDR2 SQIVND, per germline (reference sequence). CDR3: CASSRTGTNYGYTF. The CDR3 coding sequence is TGTGCCAGTAGTAGGACAGGAACTAACTATGGCTACACCTTC.

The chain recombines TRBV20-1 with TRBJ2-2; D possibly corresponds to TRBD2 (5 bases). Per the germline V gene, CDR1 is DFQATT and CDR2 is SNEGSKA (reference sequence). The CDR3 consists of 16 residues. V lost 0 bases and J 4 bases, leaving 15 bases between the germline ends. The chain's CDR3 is CSARDPNRGVTGELFF. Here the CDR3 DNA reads TGCAGTGCTAGAGATCCCAACCGGGGAGTCACCGGGGAGCTGTTTTTT.

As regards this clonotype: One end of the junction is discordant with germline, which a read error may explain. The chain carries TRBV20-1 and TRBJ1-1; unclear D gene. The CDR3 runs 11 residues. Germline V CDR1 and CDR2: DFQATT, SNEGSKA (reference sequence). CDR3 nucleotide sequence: TGCAGTACTAGTCTGGGGACTGAAGCTTTCTTT. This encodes CSTSLGTEAFF.

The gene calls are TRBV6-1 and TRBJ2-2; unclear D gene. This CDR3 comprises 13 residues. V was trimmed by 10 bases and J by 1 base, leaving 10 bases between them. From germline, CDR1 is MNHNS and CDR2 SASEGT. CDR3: CATRVGNTGELFF. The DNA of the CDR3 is TGTGCCACAAGAGTAGGGAACACCGGGGAGCTGTTTTTT.

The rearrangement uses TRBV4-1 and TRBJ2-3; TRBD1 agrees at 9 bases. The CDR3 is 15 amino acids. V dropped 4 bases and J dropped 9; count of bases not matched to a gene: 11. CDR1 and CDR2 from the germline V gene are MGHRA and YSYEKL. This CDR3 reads CASSRGGQGARTQYF. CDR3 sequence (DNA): TGCGCCAGCAGCCGTGGGGGACAGGGAGCGAGAACGCAGTATTTT.

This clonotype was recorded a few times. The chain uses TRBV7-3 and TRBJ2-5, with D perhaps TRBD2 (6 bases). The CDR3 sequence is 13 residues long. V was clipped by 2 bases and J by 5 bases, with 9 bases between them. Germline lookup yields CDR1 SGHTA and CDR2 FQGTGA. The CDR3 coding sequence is TGTGCCAGCAGCTTAGGGGGGAGGGAGACCCAGTACTTC. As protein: CASSLGGRETQYF.

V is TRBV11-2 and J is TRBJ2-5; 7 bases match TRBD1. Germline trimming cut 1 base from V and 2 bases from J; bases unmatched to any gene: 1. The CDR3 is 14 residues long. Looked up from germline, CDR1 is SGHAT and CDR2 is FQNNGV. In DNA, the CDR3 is TGTGCCAGCAGCTTAGCGGGACAGCAAGAGACCCAGTACTTC. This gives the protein CASSLAGQQETQYF.

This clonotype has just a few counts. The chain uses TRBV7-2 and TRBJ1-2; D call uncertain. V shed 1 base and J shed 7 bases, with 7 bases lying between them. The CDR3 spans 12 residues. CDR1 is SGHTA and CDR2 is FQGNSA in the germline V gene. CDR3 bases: TGTGCCAGCAGCTTAGATTTTGCTGGCTACACCTTC. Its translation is CASSLDFAGYTF. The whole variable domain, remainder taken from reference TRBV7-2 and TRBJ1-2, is GAGVSQSPSNKVTEKGKDVELRCDPISGHTALYWYRQSLGQGLEFLIYFQGNSAPDKSGLPSDRFSAERTGGSVSTLTIQRTQQEDSAVYLCASSLDFAGYTFGSGTRLTVV.

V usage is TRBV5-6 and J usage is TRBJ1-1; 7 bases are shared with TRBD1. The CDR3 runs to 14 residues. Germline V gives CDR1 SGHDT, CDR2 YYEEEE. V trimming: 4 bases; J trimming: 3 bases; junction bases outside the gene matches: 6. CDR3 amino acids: CASSPGQLYTEAFF. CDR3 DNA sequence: TGTGCCAGCAGCCCGGGACAGTTGTACACTGAAGCTTTCTTT.

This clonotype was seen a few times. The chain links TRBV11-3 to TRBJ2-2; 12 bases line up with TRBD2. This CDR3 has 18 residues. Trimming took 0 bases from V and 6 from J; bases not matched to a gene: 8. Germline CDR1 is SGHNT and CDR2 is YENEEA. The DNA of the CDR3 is TGTGCCAGCAGCTTAGATCGTTGGCTAGCGGGAGGGGCCGGGGAGCTGTTTTTT. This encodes CASSLDRWLAGGAGELFF.